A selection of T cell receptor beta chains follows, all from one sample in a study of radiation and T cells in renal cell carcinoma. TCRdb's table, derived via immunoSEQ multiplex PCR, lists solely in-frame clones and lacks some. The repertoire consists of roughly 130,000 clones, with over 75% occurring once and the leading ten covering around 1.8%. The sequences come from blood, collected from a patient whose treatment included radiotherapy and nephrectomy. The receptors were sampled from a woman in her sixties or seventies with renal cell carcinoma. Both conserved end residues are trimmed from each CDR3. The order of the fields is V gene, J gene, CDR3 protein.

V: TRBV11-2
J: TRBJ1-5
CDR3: ASSLDTGGGQPQH

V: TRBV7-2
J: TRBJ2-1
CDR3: ASSLRGYRRDEQF

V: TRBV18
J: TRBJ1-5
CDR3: ASSPDLDWNQPQH

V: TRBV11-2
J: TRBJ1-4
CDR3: ASSSIRRTGSNEKLF

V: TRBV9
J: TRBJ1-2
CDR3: ASSQGIGYGYT

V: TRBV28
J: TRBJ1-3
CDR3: ASSLVNGNIIY

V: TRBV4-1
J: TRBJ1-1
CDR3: ASSSLWGANTEAF

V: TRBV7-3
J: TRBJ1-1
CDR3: ASSLGSGSTEAF

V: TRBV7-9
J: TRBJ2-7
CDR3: ASSPPRVYEQY

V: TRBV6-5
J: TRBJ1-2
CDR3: ASSGGTGYGYT

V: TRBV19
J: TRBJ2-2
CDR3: ASSPGTGSTGELF

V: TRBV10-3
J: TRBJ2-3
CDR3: AISLAGYSDTQY

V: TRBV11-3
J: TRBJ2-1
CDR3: ASSPRGKTYNEQF

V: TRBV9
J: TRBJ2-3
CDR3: ASSTDSNTQY

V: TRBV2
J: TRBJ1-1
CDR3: ASNQGTGLTEAF

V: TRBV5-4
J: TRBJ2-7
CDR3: ASSSRDRGVYEQY

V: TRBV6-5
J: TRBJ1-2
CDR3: ASSYSSGPRGYT

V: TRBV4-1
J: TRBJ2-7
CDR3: ASSRLTGEPPYEQY

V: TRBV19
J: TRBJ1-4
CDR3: ASSPGRDGEKLF

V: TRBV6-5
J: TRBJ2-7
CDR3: ASSQWGSTYEQY

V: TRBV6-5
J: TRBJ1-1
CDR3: ASSSLPPNTEAF

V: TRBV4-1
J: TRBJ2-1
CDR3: ASSQEYGGAPYNEQF

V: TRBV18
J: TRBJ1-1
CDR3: ASSPLGDTEAF

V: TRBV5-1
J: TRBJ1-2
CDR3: ASSQPDTRYGYT

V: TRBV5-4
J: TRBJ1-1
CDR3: ASSPGRAVEAF

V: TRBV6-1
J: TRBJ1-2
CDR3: ASSLGTGNNYGYT

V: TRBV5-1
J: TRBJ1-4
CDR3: ASSPQFGGLLSPKEKLF

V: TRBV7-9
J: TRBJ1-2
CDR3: ASSEFGTGGPWNYGYT

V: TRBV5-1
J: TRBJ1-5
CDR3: ASSFGGDGEPQH